The 4 T cell receptor beta chains presented below share a single source sample, sequenced in a study of cytomegalovirus exposure and HLA in healthy donors. PCR was performed using 60 Vbeta and 13 Jbeta primers. Profiling relied on immunoSEQ multiplex PCR, and the TCRdb table lists in-frame clones only, not all of them. The sample carries approximately 150,000 clones, around 80% recorded once. Sequencing input: PBMCs. The origin of the receptors is a man aged 40-55 years in good health and CMV-seronegative.

The chain couples TRBV11-2 to TRBJ2-2; D possibly corresponds to TRBD1 (5 bases). Trimming cost V 3 bases and J 4 bases, with 15 bases left between them. CDR1 and CDR2 from the germline V gene are SGHAT and FQNNGV. The CDR3 covers 16 residues. The DNA of the CDR3 is TGTGCCAGCAGCTTTTGGGGCCCAACCGCCACCGGGGAGCTGTTTTTT. This translates into CASSFWGPTATGELFF.

This sequence joins TRBV5-1 and TRBJ2-7; the match to TRBD2 covers 13 bases. This CDR3 is built from 15 residues. V gave up 2 bases and J gave up 7 bases; unmatched junction bases: 6. In germline, CDR1 is SGHRS, CDR2 YFSETQ. The CDR3 here is CASSFRLAGGVEQYV. CDR3 DNA sequence: TGCGCCAGCAGCTTCCGACTAGCGGGAGGAGTTGAGCAGTACGTC.

This clone was seen only a few times. The gene calls are TRBV11-2 and TRBJ2-7; D possibly corresponds to TRBD2 (5 bases). The CDR3 spans 13 residues. The germline V and J ends were trimmed by 5 bases and 2 bases, with 10 bases remaining between them. Germline-derived CDR1 and CDR2 are SGHAT and FQNNGV. The chain's CDR3 is CASSAGLPYEQYF. The CDR3 DNA sequence: TGTGCCAGCAGCGCCGGACTTCCCTACGAGCAGTACTTC.

This sequence joins TRBV19 and TRBJ1-5; 7 nucleotides line up with TRBD1. Germline CDR1 LNHDA, CDR2 SQIVND (reference sequence). Trimming at V came to 2 bases and at J to 4 bases, leaving 8 bases not matched to a gene. The CDR3 contains 16 residues. The CDR3 DNA reads as TGTGCCAGTAGTATAAGGGGACAGAAGGTTAATCAGCCCCAGCATTTT. Amino acids: CASSIRGQKVNQPQHF.